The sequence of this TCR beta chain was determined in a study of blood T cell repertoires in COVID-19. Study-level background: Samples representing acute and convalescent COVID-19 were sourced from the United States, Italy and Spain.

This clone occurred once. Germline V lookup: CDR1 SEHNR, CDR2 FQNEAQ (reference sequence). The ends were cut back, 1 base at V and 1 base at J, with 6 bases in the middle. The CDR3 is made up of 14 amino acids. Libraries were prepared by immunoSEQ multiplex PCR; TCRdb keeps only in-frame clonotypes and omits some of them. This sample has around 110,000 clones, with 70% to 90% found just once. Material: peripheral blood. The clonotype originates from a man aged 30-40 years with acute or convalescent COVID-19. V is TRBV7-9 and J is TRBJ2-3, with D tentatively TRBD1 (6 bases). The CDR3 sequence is CASSLGQGTDTQYF. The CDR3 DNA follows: TGTGCCAGCAGCTTAGGACAGGGCACAGATACGCAGTATTTT.